This entry concerns a single TCR beta chain. Its target antigen remains unknown. The input lacks base qualities; no much larger clone sits a single base away. The time point tag for this specimen amounts to: newly diagnosed, previously untreated cHL patient sample. To serve as a comparison group for the relapsed/refractory trial patients, PBMCs were sequenced from patients with newly diagnosed, previously untreated classical Hodgkin lymphoma. Peripheral blood was collected in 8 mL Vacutainer Cell Preparation Tubes, from which PBMCs were isolated by centrifugation and then cryopreserved. The entry originates in a study of PD-1 blockade in classical Hodgkin lymphoma (dated by TCRdb to 2020 to 2021). Context from the whole study: To define a peripheral blood immune signature of response to PD-1 blockade in classical Hodgkin lymphoma, the study combined TCR beta sequencing with CyTOF.

Genomic DNA was isolated using the Qiagen DNeasy kit from unsorted PBMCs as well as from negatively selected CD4+ and CD8+ fractions. TCR beta CDR3 regions were subjected to amplification by immunoSEQ multiplex PCR with primers that anneal to V and J segments. Amplification bias was minimized using a synthetic immune receptor repertoire, and residual bias was removed computationally after sequencing. The original methods were these. Repertoire diversity was quantified as the Shannon entropy index using custom Python scripts. The unsorted, CD4+ and CD8+ repertoires were each analyzed separately, with the exception of combined analyses, where CD4+ and CD8+ sequences were merged in silico. The table was pulled from immuneACCESS by TCRdb, which kept in-frame rearrangements only. Such tables lose some clones; where checked, under half of the loss comes from unresolved V genes, and the rest has no known cause. The V and J calls and clone size are taken from that table; D and trimming were inferred from the DNA. This sample is represented by tens of thousands of clones; approximately 91% of them were singletons. The ten top clones hold 4.9% of the sample.

From a lookup of the germline V gene, CDR1 and CDR2 are MDHEN and SYDVKM. Trimming costs V 5 bases and J 9 bases, and their ends lie 20 bases apart. From the cysteine through the phenylalanine, the CDR3 covers 15 amino acids. The entry retains the CDR3 DNA only, 45 bases that are in frame from base 1. Points the paper makes about the study in general: Newly diagnosed patients were reported to have lower baseline TCR diversity than healthy donors, and relapsed/refractory patients were reported to have lower baseline TCR diversity still. Only a single clinical trial cohort was studied, and what caused the repertoire differences, possibly disease activity or prior therapy, remained undefined.

Sequences were obtained from peripheral blood mononuclear cells (PBMCs). Rearrangement joined TRBV28 to TRBJ2-1; the D gene cannot be resolved reliably. The receptor was isolated from a human donor with classical Hodgkin lymphoma. For the CDR3, the sequence is CASSITGPGVGEQFF. The nucleotides read TGTGCCAGCAGTATAACGGGCCCAGGAGTCGGTGAGCAGTTCTTC. With the rest looked up from the reference TRBV28 and TRBJ2-1 genes rather than sequenced, the full variable domain is DVKVTQSSRYLVKRTGEKVFLECVQDMDHENMFWYRQDPGLGLRLIYFSYDVKMKEKGDIPEGYSVSREKKERFSLILESASTNQTSMYLCASSITGPGVGEQFFGPGTRLTVL.